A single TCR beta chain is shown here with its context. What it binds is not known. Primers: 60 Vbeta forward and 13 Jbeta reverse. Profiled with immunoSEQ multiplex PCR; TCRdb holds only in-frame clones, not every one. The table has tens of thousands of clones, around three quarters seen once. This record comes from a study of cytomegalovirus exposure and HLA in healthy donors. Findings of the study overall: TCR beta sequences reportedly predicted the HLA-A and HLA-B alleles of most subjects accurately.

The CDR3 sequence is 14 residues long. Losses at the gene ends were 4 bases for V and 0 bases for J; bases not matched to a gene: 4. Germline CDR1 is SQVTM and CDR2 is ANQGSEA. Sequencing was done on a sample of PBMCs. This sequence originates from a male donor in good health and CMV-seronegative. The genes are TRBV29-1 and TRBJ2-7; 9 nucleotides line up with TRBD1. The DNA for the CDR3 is TGCAGCGTTGCACCGGGACAGGGCTCCTACGAGCAGTACTTC. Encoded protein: CSVAPGQGSYEQYF.